These 21 T cell receptor beta chains originate from one sample sequenced in a study of T cell repertoires in cytomegalovirus infection. No antigen has been assigned to these receptors. TCRdb re-called the reads through MiXCR, storing one row per CDR3 protein. This table has approximately 990,000 distinct CDR3 sequences, roughly 30% appearing once. The sequenced sample was cultured CD8+ T cells from PBMCs, obtained from culture after CMV antigen stimulation. These receptors all come from a human donor in good health (CMV status not recorded). Some clones in this sample may be carry-over from other donors' samples.

There are a few counts of this clonotype. This chain's CDR3 is CASSSPLTGGRTDTQYF. CDR3 nucleotides: TGCGCCAGCTCTAGCCCATTAACGGGGGGGCGGACAGATACGCAGTATTTT. The chain recombines TRBV5-1 with TRBJ2-3, with 8 bases lining up with TRBD2. V lost 7 bases to trimming and J lost 3 bases; unmatched junction nucleotides: 16. The germline CDR1 and CDR2 sequences are SGHRS and YFSETQ. The length of the CDR3 is 17 residues. The full variable domain, with the rest looked up from reference TRBV5-1 and TRBJ2-3, is KAGVTQTPRYLIKTRGQQVTLSCSPISGHRSVSWYQQTPGQGLQFLFEYFSETQRNKGNFPGRFSGRQFSNSRSEMNVSTLELGDSALYLCASSSPLTGGRTDTQYFGPGTRLTVL.

This clonotype was detected only a few times. DNA for the CDR3: TGCAGCGCCCGAGGACAGGGGGCGAGGGGCTACACCTTC. Translated: CSARGQGARGYTF. The chain couples TRBV29-1 to TRBJ1-2; 11 bases agree with TRBD1. The germline V gene encodes CDR1 SQVTM and CDR2 ANQGSEA. CDR3 length: 13 residues. With 7 bases clipped from V and 8 bases from J, the junction kept 9 bases outside the gene matches. Full variable domain (outside the CDR3, taken from reference TRBV29-1 and TRBJ1-2): SAVISQKPSRDICQRGTSLTIQCQVDSQVTMMFWYRQQPGQSLTLIATANQGSEATYESGFVIDKFPISRPNLTFSTLTVSNMSPEDSSIYLCSARGQGARGYTFGSGTRLTVV.

The J gene is TRBJ2-5, the V gene TRBV7-9, with D possibly matching TRBD2 (6 bases). This CDR3 is 15 amino acids long. In germline, CDR1 is SEHNR, CDR2 FQNEAQ (reference sequence). V lost 1 base to trimming and J lost 5 bases, with 14 bases between them. This CDR3 reads CASSLGRGIIETQYF. Written as DNA, the CDR3 is TGTGCCAGCAGCTTAGGGAGGGGAATAATCGAGACCCAGTACTTC.

The gene calls are TRBV28 and TRBJ1-5; 7 bases are a match to TRBD1. This CDR3 has 17 amino acids. Germline assignment: CDR1 MDHEN and CDR2 SYDVKM. After removal of 6 bases from V and 3 bases from J, the junction contained 14 bases not matched to a gene. The CDR3 loop reads CASRFIATTGINQPQHF. In DNA, the CDR3 is TGTGCCAGCAGATTCATAGCGACGACAGGGATCAATCAGCCCCAGCATTTT.

The CDR3 is CASFPLRRGTGGHYGYTF. In DNA form, the CDR3 reads TGTGCCAGTTTTCCTCTACGACGAGGGACAGGGGGCCACTATGGCTACACCTTC. The V and J genes are TRBV19 and TRBJ1-2, with TRBD1 identical over 12 bases. The V gene end was trimmed by 8 bases and the J gene end by 3 bases; junction bases not matched to a gene: 16. The CDR3 loop spans 18 amino acids. Germline values: CDR1 LNHDA, CDR2 SQIVND (reference sequence).

The V gene is TRBV27, the J gene TRBJ2-3; D is perhaps TRBD1 or TRBD2 (5 bases each). This CDR3 has 15 amino acids. The V gene lost 4 bases and the J gene lost 1 base, with 12 bases spanning the gap. CDR1 MNHEY and CDR2 SMNVEV come from the germline V gene (reference sequence). CDR3 region: CASSSGTYGTDTQYF. CDR3 sequence (DNA): TGTGCCAGCAGTTCCGGGACCTACGGCACAGATACGCAGTATTTT.

The chain recombines TRBV19 with TRBJ1-1, with a possible D match to TRBD1 (5 bases). Trimming removed 10 bases from V and 2 bases from J, with 20 bases in between. Germline CDR1 and CDR2: LNHDA and SQIVND (reference sequence). The CDR3 extends over 15 amino acids. The CDR3 is CATVPFQGINTEAFF. The CDR3, as DNA: TGTGCCACCGTCCCCTTTCAGGGAATTAACACTGAAGCTTTCTTT.

This clonotype was counted between two and nine times. The V and J genes are TRBV27 and TRBJ2-1; 9 bases match TRBD2. Germline CDR1 MNHEY, CDR2 SMNVEV (reference sequence). The CDR3 loop spans 15 amino acids. V shed 5 bases, J shed 5 bases, and the junction held 7 bases outside the gene matches. The CDR3 protein is CASSAAGGKNNEQFF. CDR3 DNA: TGTGCCAGCAGTGCAGCGGGGGGCAAAAACAATGAGCAGTTCTTC.

The chain uses TRBV7-2 and TRBJ1-5, with D perhaps matching TRBD1 (6 bases). V gave up 1 base and J gave up 5 bases, with 9 bases separating them. The germline CDR1 and CDR2 sequences are SGHTA and FQGNSA. The CDR3 runs to 14 residues. The CDR3 nucleotides are TGTGCCAGCAGCTTAGAGGGGGGATATCAGCCCCAGCATTTT. This encodes CASSLEGGYQPQHF.

This clonotype was found a few times. This sequence joins TRBV10-3 and TRBJ1-1, with TRBD1 matching 7 bases. The CDR3 has 15 amino acids. V was pared by 3 bases and J by 4 bases, with 8 bases of the junction left unmatched. Germline CDR1 reads ENHRY; CDR2 reads SYGVKD. The CDR3 DNA is TGTGCCATCAGTGAAGGGGCAGGGGGTGGCACTGAAGCTTTCTTT. Translating gives CAISEGAGGGTEAFF.

The chain links TRBV12-3 or TRBV12-4 to TRBJ2-6, with D maybe TRBD1 (6 bases). The CDR3 runs 15 residues. V was pared by 6 bases and J by 10 bases, with 19 bases between. CDR3 sequence: CASSGTYNRVNVLTF. In DNA, the CDR3 is TGTGCCAGCAGCGGGACATACAACAGGGTTAACGTCCTGACTTTC.

This clonotype was seen a handful of times. V gene TRBV27 combines with J gene TRBJ1-5; D not resolved. Germline loops: CDR1 MNHEY, CDR2 SMNVEV (reference sequence). Trimming removed 2 bases at V and 4 bases at J, with 12 bases between. The CDR3 runs 15 residues. The CDR3 reads CASSLKGLPNQPQHF. The CDR3 DNA follows: TGTGCCAGCAGTTTAAAAGGGCTCCCGAATCAGCCCCAGCATTTT.

The chain couples TRBV18 to TRBJ2-1, with 12 bases aligning to TRBD2. In germline, CDR1 is KGHSH, CDR2 LQKENI. The V and J ends lost 5 bases and 9 bases, in that order; junction bases with no gene match: 14. The CDR3 is 17 residues long. CDR3 DNA: TGTGCCAGCTCAAAATTATTGGCTAGCGGGGGGGATTTTGAGCAGTTCTTC. It is translated as CASSKLLASGGDFEQFF.

This clonotype was counted ten times or more. V gene TRBV7-6 combines with J gene TRBJ1-1, with 8 positions matching TRBD1. CDR1 SGHVS and CDR2 FNYEAQ come from the germline V gene. The V gene end was trimmed by 5 bases and the J gene end by 5 bases; junction bases not matched to a gene: 4. The CDR3 covers 13 residues. CDR3 in amino acids: CASSQDRATEAFF. CDR3 coding DNA: TGTGCCAGCAGCCAGGACAGGGCTACTGAAGCTTTCTTT. The full variable domain, in which reference TRBV7-6 and TRBJ1-1 provide the parts outside the CDR3, is GAGVSQSPRYKVTKRGQDVALRCDPISGHVSLYWYRQALGQGPEFLTYFNYEAQQDKSGLPNDRFSAERPEGSISTLTIQRTEQRDSAMYRCASSQDRATEAFFGQGTRLTVV.

V gene TRBV4-3 combines with J gene TRBJ2-1; 7 bases are shared with TRBD1. Germline V CDR1 and CDR2: LGHNA, YSLEER. This CDR3 spans 15 amino acids. The trim removed 4 bases at V and 4 bases at J, leaving 7 bases unmatched. CDR3 DNA sequence: TGCGCCAGCAGCCTGCACAGGGGTGCATACAATGAGCAGTTCTTC. Translation gives CASSLHRGAYNEQFF.

This clonotype has only a few counts. The V call is TRBV19, the J call TRBJ1-1; D not certain. Trimming removed 3 bases from V and 4 bases from J, with 6 bases in between. This CDR3 has 12 amino acids. CDR1 LNHDA and CDR2 SQIVND come from the germline V gene (reference sequence). CDR3 nucleotide sequence: TGTGCCAGTAGTATGGTGGGCACTGAAGCTTTCTTT. This gives the protein CASSMVGTEAFF.

The V call is TRBV7-3, the J call TRBJ1-2; a weak D match, TRBD1 (6 bases). Germline values: CDR1 SGHTA, CDR2 FQGTGA. The CDR3 consists of 13 residues. Trimming removed 4 bases at V and 7 bases at J, with 13 bases between. Here the CDR3 reads CASSSSTGSGYTF. CDR3 nucleotides: TGTGCCAGCAGCTCTTCGACAGGTAGTGGCTACACCTTC.

The chain employs TRBV19 and TRBJ2-7; TRBD2 agrees at 7 bases. The length of the CDR3 is 13 residues. With V trimmed by 7 bases and J by 4 bases, 7 bases remained unmatched. Germline V CDR1 and CDR2: LNHDA, SQIVND (reference sequence). The CDR3 DNA is TGTGCCAGTAAAGGCGGGGGAATGTACGAGCAGTACTTC. This sequence encodes CASKGGGMYEQYF. Complete variable domain (other parts from reference TRBV19 and TRBJ2-7): DGGITQSPKYLFRKEGQNVTLSCEQNLNHDAMYWYRQDPGQGLRLIYYSQIVNDFQKGDIAEGYSVSREKKESFPLTVTSAQKNPTAFYLCASKGGGMYEQYFGPGTRLTVT.

Only a few counts were recorded for this clonotype. The chain carries TRBV7-9 and TRBJ2-1; D is possibly TRBD1 (6 bases). The V gene's germline CDR1 is SEHNR and CDR2 FQNEAQ (reference sequence). Trimming left V 11 bases short and J 4 bases short, with 12 bases between. The CDR3 has 12 residues. The CDR3 DNA is TGTGCCTTGAGGGGGAGTTACAATGAGCAGTTCTTC. Amino acids: CALRGSYNEQFF.

This clonotype showed up just a few times. This chain joins TRBV6-6 and TRBJ2-1, with 7 bases that match TRBD1. The germline V gene encodes CDR1 MNHNY and CDR2 SVGAGI (reference sequence). CDR3 length: 13 residues. V was pared by 1 base and J by 10 bases, with 4 bases of the junction left unmatched. The CDR3 loop reads CASSYFPGQEQFF. Here the CDR3 DNA reads TGTGCCAGCAGTTACTTTCCGGGACAGGAGCAGTTCTTC.

The chain recombines TRBV27 with TRBJ2-1, with 7 bases fitting TRBD2. Germline V gene sequence: CDR1 MNHEY, CDR2 SMNVEV (reference sequence). The CDR3 extends over 15 amino acids. Losses at the gene ends were 8 bases for V and 8 bases for J; bases not matched to a gene: 15. This chain's CDR3 is CASGWLRGKYHEQFF. DNA for the CDR3: TGTGCCAGCGGATGGTTGCGGGGGAAGTACCATGAGCAGTTCTTC.